These 22 T cell receptor beta chains came from one sample sequenced in a study of cytomegalovirus exposure and HLA in healthy donors listed by TCRdb under 2017. The method was the immunoSEQ multiplex PCR assay. A mixture of 60 forward primers for TCR Vbeta segments and 13 reverse primers for TCR Jbeta segments was used in the multiplex PCR. The clones in this table, taken by TCRdb from immuneACCESS, are in-frame only. Not every clone is retained; where verified, under half of the shortfall comes from an unresolved V gene, and the cause of the rest is unknown. The sample table shows about 220,000 clones, and more than 60% are seen once. About 1.9% of the sample rests with the top ten. Sequencing used PBMCs. These receptors all come from a woman aged 30 to 39 in good health and CMV-seronegative.

The V and J genes are TRBV10-3 and TRBJ2-5; D not resolved. The germline gives CDR1 ENHRY, CDR2 SYGVKD. The CDR3 has 14 amino acids. Trimming left V 0 bases short and J 4 bases short, with 9 bases between. The CDR3 reads CAISESGQVETQYF. In nucleotides, the CDR3 is TGTGCCATCAGTGAGTCGGGTCAGGTAGAGACCCAGTACTTC.

The chain is built from TRBV9 and TRBJ1-1; 10 nucleotides match TRBD1. V trimming: 0 bases; J trimming: 1 base; junction bases outside the gene matches: 0. There are 15 residues in the CDR3. Per germline, CDR1 SGDLS and CDR2 YYNGEE. The CDR3 sequence: CASSVGTGGNTEAFF. CDR3 bases: TGTGCCAGCAGCGTAGGGACAGGGGGGAACACTGAAGCTTTCTTT.

The chain links TRBV9 to TRBJ2-7; 13 positions match TRBD2. Germline loops: CDR1 SGDLS, CDR2 YYNGEE. The CDR3 extends over 15 amino acids. V dropped 4 bases and J dropped 4; count of bases not matched to a gene: 5. The CDR3 region is CASSLGTSGDYEQYF. In DNA, the CDR3 is TGTGCCAGCAGCTTAGGGACTAGCGGGGATTACGAGCAGTACTTC.

J is TRBJ2-5 and V is TRBV5-4; 9 bases map to TRBD2. CDR1 and CDR2 (germline): SGHNT, YYREEE (reference sequence). The CDR3 is 15 residues long. The V segment lost 4 bases and the J segment 4 bases; nucleotides outside the gene matches: 8. The CDR3 nucleotides are TGTGCCAGCAGCCAGAGCGGGGGGACCCCAGAGACCCAGTACTTC. Protein product: CASSQSGGTPETQYF.

This clone was recorded once. The chain has TRBV5-1 and TRBJ1-1; 7 bases are a match to TRBD1. Per the germline V gene, CDR1 is SGHRS and CDR2 is YFSETQ. Trimming at V came to 4 bases and at J to 6 bases, leaving 15 bases not matched to a gene. The CDR3 spans 16 residues. Written as DNA, the CDR3 is TGCGCCAGCAGCCATAACAGGGGACTCGATTTCTCTGAAGCTTTCTTT. It specifies CASSHNRGLDFSEAFF.

In nucleotides, the CDR3 is TGCAGCGTTGAAGAGGCGGGGGGCGGAGAGACCCAGTACTTC. Translated: CSVEEAGGGETQYF. The V gene is TRBV29-1, the J gene TRBJ2-5, with 8 positions matching TRBD2. Losses at the gene ends were 0 bases for V and 4 bases for J; bases not matched to a gene: 4. The CDR3 consists of 14 residues. Per germline, CDR1 SQVTM and CDR2 ANQGSEA.

V and J are TRBV5-1 and TRBJ2-5; TRBD2 agrees at 7 bases. The CDR3 is 15 amino acids. V was clipped by 0 bases and J by 2 bases; unmatched bases: 4. The V gene's germline CDR1 is SGHRS and CDR2 YFSETQ. The CDR3 loop reads CASSLGGRGQETQYF. The DNA of the CDR3 is TGCGCCAGCAGCTTGGGGGGGAGGGGACAAGAGACCCAGTACTTC.

The chain recombines TRBV5-1 with TRBJ1-3, with 7 bases aligning to TRBD1. With V trimmed by 1 base and J by 0 bases, 4 bases remained unmatched. From germline, CDR1 is SGHRS and CDR2 YFSETQ. The CDR3 extends over 16 amino acids. In DNA, the CDR3 is TGCGCCAGCAGCTTGCCGGACAGGAGCTCTGGAAACACCATATATTTT. As protein: CASSLPDRSSGNTIYF.

This clone showed up just once. V is TRBV19 and J is TRBJ1-2, with 10 bases identical to TRBD1. From germline, CDR1 is LNHDA and CDR2 SQIVND (reference sequence). This CDR3 region has 15 residues. The V segment lost 2 bases and the J segment 8 bases; nucleotides outside the gene matches: 8. CDR3 protein: CASSIQAGTGVGYTF. The CDR3 DNA sequence: TGTGCCAGTAGTATACAGGCCGGGACAGGGGTCGGCTACACCTTC.

This sequence joins TRBV29-1 and TRBJ2-2, with TRBD2 matching over 12 bases. The CDR3 length is 13 residues. Trimming took 7 bases from V and 7 from J; bases not matched to a gene: 4. The germline V gene has CDR1 SQVTM and CDR2 ANQGSEA. For the CDR3, the DNA is TGCAGCGCCCGACTAGCGGGAGACGGGGAGCTGTTTTTT. This translates into CSARLAGDGELFF.

This clone was counted only a few times. The chain employs TRBV2 and TRBJ2-1; a possible D gene is TRBD2 (5 bases). Trimming cost V 5 bases and J 7 bases, with 15 bases left between them. Germline V gene data show CDR1 as SNHLY and CDR2 as FYNNEI. The CDR3 has 14 residues. In nucleotides, the CDR3 is TGTGCCAGCAGTATCGGTGTAGCGAGAAATGAGCAGTTCTTC. As protein: CASSIGVARNEQFF.

This clone was seen a few times. The chain has TRBV5-4 and TRBJ2-1, with 10 bases identical to TRBD1. The V and J ends lost 4 bases and 5 bases, in that order; junction bases with no gene match: 6. In germline, CDR1 is SGHNT, CDR2 YYREEE (reference sequence). The CDR3 length is 15 residues. In DNA, the CDR3 is TGTGCCAGCAGCATGGGACAGGGGATTGACAATGAGCAGTTCTTC. Amino acids: CASSMGQGIDNEQFF.

The J gene is TRBJ2-5, the V gene TRBV29-1; TRBD1 matches at 8 bases. Germline values: CDR1 SQVTM, CDR2 ANQGSEA. The CDR3 is 15 residues long. The V and J ends lost 1 base and 8 bases, in that order; junction bases with no gene match: 12. The CDR3 protein is CSVEGMGQDQITQYF. CDR3 coding DNA: TGCAGCGTTGAAGGCATGGGACAGGACCAGATAACCCAGTACTTC.

This sequence joins TRBV5-8 and TRBJ2-3; D is unclear. Trimming pared 2 bases from V and 6 bases from J, leaving 16 bases between. The CDR3 is made up of 15 amino acids. CDR1 and CDR2 from the germline V gene are SGHTS and YDEGEE. The CDR3 nucleotides are TGTGCCAGCAGCTTTGGTCCTACCAGCGCGGATACGCAGTATTTT. It specifies CASSFGPTSADTQYF.

This clone was seen a few times. The chain joins TRBV19 to TRBJ1-1; TRBD1 aligns across 7 bases. The germline gives CDR1 LNHDA, CDR2 SQIVND (reference sequence). The CDR3 runs to 13 residues. Losses at the gene ends were 5 bases for V and 3 bases for J; bases not matched to a gene: 3. The CDR3 spells CASSPRGYTEAFF. The CDR3 DNA follows: TGTGCCAGTAGTCCCAGGGGGTACACTGAAGCTTTCTTT.

This clone was seen a single time. The chain employs TRBV19 and TRBJ1-4, with a possible D match to TRBD1 (6 bases). The CDR3 is 15 amino acids. Germline V gives CDR1 LNHDA, CDR2 SQIVND (reference sequence). Trimming left V 4 bases short and J 0 bases short, with 9 bases between. The CDR3 DNA follows: TGTGCCAGTAGTAGGACAGACGCAACTAATGAAAAACTGTTTTTT. Its translation is CASSRTDATNEKLFF. Full variable domain (remainder filled in from reference TRBV19 and TRBJ1-4): DGGITQSPKYLFRKEGQNVTLSCEQNLNHDAMYWYRQDPGQGLRLIYYSQIVNDFQKGDIAEGYSVSREKKESFPLTVTSAQKNPTAFYLCASSRTDATNEKLFFGSGTQLSVL.

The CDR3 DNA follows: TGTGCCAGTATGGAGGGGGGACAGGTCAGTCAGCCCCAGCATTTT. Translation gives CASMEGGQVSQPQHF. The chain has TRBV19 and TRBJ1-5; 8 bases map to TRBD1. The germline V gene encodes CDR1 LNHDA and CDR2 SQIVND (reference sequence). V trimming: 7 bases; J trimming: 6 bases; junction bases outside the gene matches: 11. The CDR3 spans 15 residues.

The chain joins TRBV19 to TRBJ1-2, with D tentatively TRBD1 (6 bases). The CDR3 consists of 15 residues. CDR1 LNHDA and CDR2 SQIVND come from the germline V gene (reference sequence). V shed 2 bases and J shed 8 bases, with 18 bases lying between them. Here the CDR3 reads CASSISPHRVEGYTF. The CDR3 region has the DNA TGTGCCAGTAGTATATCCCCTCACAGGGTCGAGGGCTACACCTTC.

The V gene is TRBV7-6, the J gene TRBJ2-1; TRBD2 might be the D (6 bases). CDR3 size: 17 residues. V lost 5 bases and J 0 bases, leaving 17 bases between the germline ends. Looked up from germline, CDR1 is SGHVS and CDR2 is FNYEAQ. The CDR3 is CASSGNSGPSSYNEQFF. The CDR3, as DNA: TGTGCCAGCAGCGGAAATAGCGGACCGAGCTCCTACAATGAGCAGTTCTTC.

The V call is TRBV20-1, the J call TRBJ2-5, with D possibly matching TRBD2 (5 bases). The J call is in doubt because the DNA end fits TRBJ2-7 better. The V gene's germline CDR1 is DFQATT and CDR2 SNEGSKA (reference sequence). The CDR3 sequence is 11 residues long. This CDR3 is CSARRSYEQYF. Here the CDR3 DNA reads TGCAGTGCTCGGAGGTCCTACGAGCAGTACTTC.

This clone was counted between two and nine times. The J gene is TRBJ2-7, the V gene TRBV30; weak D call: TRBD2 (6 bases). Trimming shortened V by 2 bases and J by 4 bases, and 9 bases separated the two germline ends. The germline gives CDR1 GTSNPN, CDR2 SVGIG (reference sequence). The CDR3 runs 12 residues. CDR3 region: CAWSMGLYEQYF. DNA of the CDR3: TGTGCCTGGAGTATGGGACTTTACGAGCAGTACTTC. The full variable domain, in which reference TRBV30 and TRBJ2-7 provide the parts outside the CDR3, is SQTIHQWPATLVQPVGSPLSLECTVEGTSNPNLYWYRQAAGRGLQLLFYSVGIGQISSEVPQNLSASRPQDRQFILSSKKLLLSDSGFYLCAWSMGLYEQYFGPGTRLTVT.

Comment on this clone: One end of the junction varies from germline; a read error may be responsible. The rearrangement uses TRBV7-9 and TRBJ1-5; 7 bases match TRBD1. The CDR3 has 13 amino acids. Per the germline V gene, CDR1 is SEHNR and CDR2 is FQNEAQ (reference sequence). The CDR3: CSSRRDREGPQHF. CDR3 coding DNA: TGTTCCAGCAGACGAGACAGGGAAGGGCCCCAGCATTTT. The whole variable domain, filled in from reference TRBV7-9 and TRBJ1-5, reads DTGVSQNPRHKITKRGQNVTFRCDPISEHNRLYWYRQTLGQGPEFLTYFQNEAQLEKSRLLSDRFSAERPKGSFSTLEIQRTEQGDSAMYLCSSRRDREGPQHFGDGTRLSIL.